One and the same sample provided the 19 T cell receptor beta chains below, sequenced in a study of blood T cell repertoires in COVID-19. Profiling relied on immunoSEQ multiplex PCR, and the TCRdb table lists in-frame clones only, not all of them. The table lists under 40,000 clones, around 73% of them singletons. The material sequenced was peripheral blood. The receptor set was obtained from a woman aged 55-69 years with acute or convalescent COVID-19.

The rearrangement uses TRBV28 and TRBJ2-1; possibly TRBD2 for D (6 bases). V was pared by 7 bases and J by 1 base, with 14 bases between. The germline V gene has CDR1 MDHEN and CDR2 SYDVKM. This CDR3 has 15 amino acids. CDR3 amino acids: CASNWAAGSYNEQFF. CDR3 bases: TGTGCCAGCAACTGGGCCGCGGGGTCCTACAATGAGCAGTTCTTC.

The chain uses TRBV5-1 and TRBJ2-7, with D tentatively TRBD2 (7 bases). Trimming left V 4 bases short and J 3 bases short, with 17 bases between. Germline lookup yields CDR1 SGHRS and CDR2 YFSETQ. The CDR3 is 15 amino acids. CDR3 amino acids: CASSAKRGGRYEQYF. The CDR3 DNA sequence: TGCGCCAGCAGCGCCAAGAGGGGGGGCCGCTACGAGCAGTACTTC.

The chain links TRBV6-1 to TRBJ1-2; D is possibly TRBD1 (6 bases). The CDR3 is 18 residues long. V was shortened by 0 bases and J by 4 bases, with 21 bases between the two germline ends. The germline V gene has CDR1 MNHNS and CDR2 SASEGT. DNA of the CDR3: TGTGCCAGCAGTGAAGCGCCCGGGTACGAGACAGGCACCTATGGCTACACCTTC. It encodes CASSEAPGYETGTYGYTF.

This clone was seen a handful of times. The chain uses TRBV5-1 and TRBJ1-3, with 8 bases aligning to TRBD1. Germline V lookup: CDR1 SGHRS, CDR2 YFSETQ. CDR3 length: 17 residues. V lost 0 bases and J lost 2; bases outside the gene matches: 7. CDR3 in amino acids: CASSLDRGGLAGNTIYF. Here the CDR3 DNA reads TGCGCCAGCAGCTTGGACAGGGGGGGATTGGCTGGAAACACCATATATTTT.

The chain combines TRBV25-1 with TRBJ1-2, with 9 bases lining up with TRBD1. Germline trimming cut 5 bases from V and 1 base from J; bases unmatched to any gene: 2. This CDR3 comprises 14 residues. Germline CDR1 reads MGHDK; CDR2 reads SYGVNS. This CDR3 is CASSPGQGNYGYTF. DNA for the CDR3: TGTGCCAGCAGTCCGGGACAGGGTAACTATGGCTACACCTTC.

The chain links TRBV7-8 to TRBJ1-2; the match to TRBD1 covers 10 bases. The CDR3 is made up of 14 amino acids. CDR1 is SGHVS, CDR2 FQNEAQ, per germline. With 5 bases clipped from V and 7 bases from J, the junction kept 7 bases outside the gene matches. The CDR3 spells CASSMTGGELGYTF. CDR3 in DNA: TGTGCCAGCAGCATGACAGGGGGCGAGCTTGGCTACACCTTC.

V and J are TRBV27 and TRBJ1-2; 7 bases fit TRBD1. V lost 2 bases, J lost 0 bases, and 3 bases stayed unmatched. Looked up from germline, CDR1 is MNHEY and CDR2 is SMNVEV (reference sequence). This CDR3 has 15 amino acids. The CDR3 bases are TGTGCCAGCAGTTTAAGAGGGGGCTCTAACTATGGCTACACCTTC. Its translation is CASSLRGGSNYGYTF.

This clone has a handful of counts. CDR3 coding DNA: TGCGCCAGCAGCTCCGGTAGGTCAGGGACAGGGTCATACGAGCAGTACTTC. Its translation is CASSSGRSGTGSYEQYF. The chain links TRBV5-1 to TRBJ2-7, with 9 bases matching TRBD1. The CDR3 totals 17 residues. V lost 3 bases to trimming and J lost 4 bases; unmatched junction nucleotides: 14. Germline values: CDR1 SGHRS, CDR2 YFSETQ.

This rearrangement joins TRBV11-2 to TRBJ1-5; the D is unclear. The CDR3 length is 14 residues. The V end was cut by 3 bases, the J end by 0 bases, with 6 bases between. From germline, CDR1 is SGHAT and CDR2 FQNNGV. Here the CDR3 DNA reads TGTGCCAGCAGCTTCTCTAATAGCAATCAGCCCCAGCATTTT. Amino acid sequence: CASSFSNSNQPQHF.

This clone is medium-sized in the sample. The chain uses TRBV28 and TRBJ1-5; 11 bases fit TRBD1. CDR3 length: 15 amino acids. J was trimmed by 4 bases and V by 6 bases; bases with no gene match: 5. Germline V gene sequence: CDR1 MDHEN, CDR2 SYDVKM. Here the CDR3 reads CASSGTGGYNQPQHF. Here the CDR3 DNA reads TGTGCCAGCAGCGGGACAGGGGGGTATAATCAGCCCCAGCATTTT.

The chain employs TRBV18 and TRBJ1-6, with D unclear. CDR1 is KGHSH, CDR2 LQKENI, per germline. This CDR3 contains 15 residues. V was clipped by 6 bases and J by 10 bases, with 19 bases between them. CDR3 amino acids: CASSPHEGSRSPLHF. The CDR3 DNA reads as TGTGCCAGCTCGCCCCATGAGGGTTCAAGGTCACCCCTCCACTTT.

The rearrangement links TRBV10-2 to TRBJ1-4, with D uncertain. V was pared by 3 bases and J by 2 bases, with 7 bases between. The CDR3 length is 14 residues. CDR1 is WSHSY, CDR2 SAAADI, per germline. The chain's CDR3 is CASSDARTNEKLFF. The CDR3 nucleotides read TGCGCCAGCAGTGATGCGAGGACTAATGAAAAACTGTTTTTT.

The chain is built from TRBV29-1 and TRBJ1-2; 8 nucleotides match TRBD1. V was pared by 0 bases and J by 8 bases, with 5 bases of the junction left unmatched. The CDR3 totals 13 residues. Per the germline V gene, CDR1 is SQVTM and CDR2 is ANQGSEA. CDR3 sequence: CSVEETGAGGYTF. CDR3 nucleotides: TGCAGCGTTGAAGAGACAGGGGCCGGGGGCTACACCTTC.

This chain connects TRBV3-1 (or the pseudogene TRBV3-2) to TRBJ1-2; D perhaps matches TRBD1 (5 bases). V was clipped by 4 bases and J by 4 bases, with 13 bases between them. CDR3 length: 14 residues. Germline V gene sequence: CDR1 LGHDT, CDR2 YNNKEL (reference sequence). The CDR3 is CASSPETVGYGYTF. The CDR3, as DNA: TGTGCCAGCAGCCCAGAGACAGTGGGCTATGGCTACACCTTC.

A few counts support this clone. This chain uses TRBV10-3 with TRBJ1-5; TRBD1 might be the D (6 bases). The CDR3 is made up of 14 amino acids. V lost 3 bases and J 5 bases, leaving 11 bases between the germline ends. Germline V gene data show CDR1 as ENHRY and CDR2 as SYGVKD. CDR3 DNA sequence: TGTGCCATCAGTGATCGCAGGGGAGATCAGCCCCAGCATTTT. Translating it yields CAISDRRGDQPQHF.

This chain joins TRBV3-1 (or the pseudogene TRBV3-2) and TRBJ1-6; D uncertain. Germline values: CDR1 LGHDT, CDR2 YNNKEL (reference sequence). Trimming left V 0 bases short and J 8 bases short, with 14 bases between. The CDR3 extends over 16 amino acids. CDR3 residues: CASSQDRRERDSPLHF. The CDR3 bases are TGTGCCAGCAGCCAAGATAGAAGGGAGCGGGATTCACCCCTCCACTTT.

This chain connects TRBV7-2 to TRBJ2-3; 8 nucleotides match TRBD2. The V gene's germline CDR1 is SGHTA and CDR2 FQGNSA. Trimming at V came to 4 bases and at J to 4 bases, leaving 7 bases not matched to a gene. This CDR3 is 15 amino acids long. The CDR3 here is CASSSNGGEADTQYF. The CDR3 DNA sequence: TGTGCCAGCAGCTCGAACGGGGGGGAGGCAGATACGCAGTATTTT.

The rearrangement uses TRBV10-3 and TRBJ2-7, with 11 bases matching TRBD2. J was trimmed by 1 base and V by 6 bases; bases with no gene match: 8. Germline-derived CDR1 and CDR2 are ENHRY and SYGVKD. The CDR3 spans 16 residues. The CDR3 DNA reads as TGTGCCATCAGGGATACTAGCGGGGGTGCGTCCTACGAGCAGTACTTC. It encodes CAIRDTSGGASYEQYF.

V gene TRBV3-1 (or the pseudogene TRBV3-2) combines with J gene TRBJ1-1; TRBD1 matches 9 bases. Per the germline V gene, CDR1 is LGHDT and CDR2 is YNNKEL (reference sequence). CDR3 length: 16 residues. V was clipped by 3 bases and J by 4 bases; unmatched bases: 9. CDR3 residues: CASSQDRGSTPTEAFF. CDR3 bases: TGTGCCAGCAGCCAGGACAGGGGATCAACCCCCACTGAAGCTTTCTTT.